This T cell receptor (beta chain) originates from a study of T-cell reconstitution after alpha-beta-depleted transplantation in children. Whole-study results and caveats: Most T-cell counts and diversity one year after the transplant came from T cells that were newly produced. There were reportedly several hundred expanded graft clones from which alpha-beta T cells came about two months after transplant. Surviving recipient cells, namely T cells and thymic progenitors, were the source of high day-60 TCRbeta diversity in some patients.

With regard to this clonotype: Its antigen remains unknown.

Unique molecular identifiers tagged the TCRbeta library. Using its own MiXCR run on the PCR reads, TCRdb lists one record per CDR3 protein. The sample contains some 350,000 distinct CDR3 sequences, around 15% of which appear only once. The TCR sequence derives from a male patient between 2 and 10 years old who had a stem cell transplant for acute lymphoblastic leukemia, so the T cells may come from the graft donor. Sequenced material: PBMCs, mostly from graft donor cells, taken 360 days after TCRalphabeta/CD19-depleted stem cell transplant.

The CDR3 loop reads CASSLWLLAGTGELFF. The CDR3 DNA follows: TGTGCCAGCAGTTTATGGTTACTAGCGGGCACCGGGGAGCTGTTTTTT. This chain joins TRBV28 and TRBJ2-2; 9 bases line up with TRBD2. The CDR3 is made up of 16 amino acids. Looked up from germline, CDR1 is MDHEN and CDR2 is SYDVKM. The J segment lost 4 bases and the V segment lost 0 bases, leaving 3 bases of the junction unmatched. Full variable domain (rest looked up from reference TRBV28 and TRBJ2-2): DVKVTQSSRYLVKRTGEKVFLECVQDMDHENMFWYRQDPGLGLRLIYFSYDVKMKEKGDIPEGYSVSREKKERFSLILESASTNQTSMYLCASSLWLLAGTGELFFGEGSRLTVL.